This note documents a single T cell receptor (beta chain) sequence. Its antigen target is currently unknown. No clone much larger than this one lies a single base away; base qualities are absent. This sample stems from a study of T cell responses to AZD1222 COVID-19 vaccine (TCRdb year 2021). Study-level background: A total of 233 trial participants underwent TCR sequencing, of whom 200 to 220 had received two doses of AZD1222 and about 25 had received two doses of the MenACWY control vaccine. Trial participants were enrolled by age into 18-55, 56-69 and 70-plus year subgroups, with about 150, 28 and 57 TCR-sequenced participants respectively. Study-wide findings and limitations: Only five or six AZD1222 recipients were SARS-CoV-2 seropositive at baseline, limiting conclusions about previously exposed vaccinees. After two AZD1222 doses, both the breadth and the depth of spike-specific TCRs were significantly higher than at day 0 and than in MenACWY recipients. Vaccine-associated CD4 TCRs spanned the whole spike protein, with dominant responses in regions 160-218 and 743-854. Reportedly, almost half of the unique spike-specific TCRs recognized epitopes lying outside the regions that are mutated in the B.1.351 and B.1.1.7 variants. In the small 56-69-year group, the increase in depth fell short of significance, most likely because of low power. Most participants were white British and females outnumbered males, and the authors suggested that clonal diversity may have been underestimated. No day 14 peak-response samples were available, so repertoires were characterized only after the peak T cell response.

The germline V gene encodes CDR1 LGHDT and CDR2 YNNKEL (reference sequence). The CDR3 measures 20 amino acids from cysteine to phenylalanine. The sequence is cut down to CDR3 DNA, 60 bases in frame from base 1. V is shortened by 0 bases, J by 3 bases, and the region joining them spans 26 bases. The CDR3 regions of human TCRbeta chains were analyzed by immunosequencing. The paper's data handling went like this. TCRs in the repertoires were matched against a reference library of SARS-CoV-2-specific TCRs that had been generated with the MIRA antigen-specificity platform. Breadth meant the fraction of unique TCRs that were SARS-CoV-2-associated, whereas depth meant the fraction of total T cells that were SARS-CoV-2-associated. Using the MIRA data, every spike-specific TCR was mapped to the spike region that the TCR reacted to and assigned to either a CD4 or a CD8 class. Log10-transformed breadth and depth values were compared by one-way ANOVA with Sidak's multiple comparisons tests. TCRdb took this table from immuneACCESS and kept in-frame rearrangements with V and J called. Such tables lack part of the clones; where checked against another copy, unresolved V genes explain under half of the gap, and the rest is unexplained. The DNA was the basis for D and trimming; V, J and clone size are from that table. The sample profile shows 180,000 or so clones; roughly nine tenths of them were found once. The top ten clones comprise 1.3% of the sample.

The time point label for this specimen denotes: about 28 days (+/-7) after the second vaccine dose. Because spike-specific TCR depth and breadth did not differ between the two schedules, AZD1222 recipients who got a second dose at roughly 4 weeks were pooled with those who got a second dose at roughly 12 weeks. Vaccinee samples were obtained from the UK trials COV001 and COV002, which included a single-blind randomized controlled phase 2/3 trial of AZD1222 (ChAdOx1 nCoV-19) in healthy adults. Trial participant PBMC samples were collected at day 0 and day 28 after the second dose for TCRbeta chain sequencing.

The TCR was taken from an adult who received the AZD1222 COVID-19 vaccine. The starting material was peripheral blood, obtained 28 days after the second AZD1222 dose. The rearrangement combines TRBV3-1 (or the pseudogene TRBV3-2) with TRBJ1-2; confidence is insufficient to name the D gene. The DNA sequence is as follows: TGTGCCAGCAGCCAAGATCGGGCGAAACGGAGGAGCCCTACGGACTATGGCTACACCTTC. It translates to CASSQDRAKRRSPTDYGYTF.